The clone carrying this T cell receptor (beta chain) was counted only a few times. Its antigen is not identified. The data are from a study of T-cell memory formation after mild COVID-19. Study outcomes and limitations: Contracting clones from day 15 to 85 showed balanced CD4/CD8; later expanders favored CD4+. Of the contracting clones, CD4+ ones lay mainly in CM and EM, and CD8+ ones in EMRA.

TCRdb independently ran MiXCR on the 5' RACE reads; one entry per CDR3 protein. The sample lists hundreds of thousands of distinct CDR3 sequences, roughly 20% seen once, with around 12% in the top ten. Sequenced: PBMCs or a T cell subset sorted from them (not recorded which). The clonotype comes from an adult woman who had mild COVID-19 (a few samples of this study predate the infection). Cell type and time point are not known.

CDR3 residues: CASSSDGVSYEQYF. CDR3 sequence (DNA): TGTGCCAGCAGCTCAGACGGGGTTTCCTACGAGCAGTACTTC. The chain carries TRBV5-6 and TRBJ2-7; possible D gene TRBD2, 5 bases. Germline V CDR1 and CDR2: SGHDT, YYEEEE. Trimming cost V 3 bases and J 1 base, with 11 bases left between them. The CDR3 consists of 14 residues.